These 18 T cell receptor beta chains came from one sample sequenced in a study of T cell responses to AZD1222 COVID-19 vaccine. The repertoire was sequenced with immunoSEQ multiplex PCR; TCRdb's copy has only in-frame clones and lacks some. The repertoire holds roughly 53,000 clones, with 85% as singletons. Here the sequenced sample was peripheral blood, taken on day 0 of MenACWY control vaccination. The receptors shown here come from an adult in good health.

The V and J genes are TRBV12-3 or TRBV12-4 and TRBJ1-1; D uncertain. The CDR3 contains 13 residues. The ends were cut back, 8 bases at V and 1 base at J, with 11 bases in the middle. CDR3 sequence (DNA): TGTGCCAGCCAGGACTTTAGGAACACTGAAGCTTTCTTT. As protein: CASQDFRNTEAFF.

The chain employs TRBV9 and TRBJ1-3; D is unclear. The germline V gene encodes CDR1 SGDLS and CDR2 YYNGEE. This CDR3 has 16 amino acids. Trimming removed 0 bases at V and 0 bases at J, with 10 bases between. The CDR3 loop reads CASSVVAGYSGNTIYF. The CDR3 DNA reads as TGTGCCAGCAGCGTAGTGGCGGGTTACTCTGGAAACACCATATATTTT.

The DNA for the CDR3 is TGTGCCAGCAGCCCCCGAGGGTGGCCCGGGGAGCTGTTTTTT. It encodes CASSPRGWPGELFF. The chain is built from TRBV27 and TRBJ2-2; TRBD2 is a possible D gene (5 bases). Germline V gene lookup returns CDR1 MNHEY and CDR2 SMNVEV (reference sequence). V gave up 6 bases and J gave up 6 bases, with 14 bases separating them. This CDR3 is 14 amino acids long.

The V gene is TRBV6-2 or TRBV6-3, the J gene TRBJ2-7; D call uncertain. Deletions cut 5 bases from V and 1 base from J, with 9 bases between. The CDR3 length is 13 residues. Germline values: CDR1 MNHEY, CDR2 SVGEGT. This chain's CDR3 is CASSTPTSYEQYF. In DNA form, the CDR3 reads TGTGCCAGCAGTACACCCACTTCCTACGAGCAGTACTTC.

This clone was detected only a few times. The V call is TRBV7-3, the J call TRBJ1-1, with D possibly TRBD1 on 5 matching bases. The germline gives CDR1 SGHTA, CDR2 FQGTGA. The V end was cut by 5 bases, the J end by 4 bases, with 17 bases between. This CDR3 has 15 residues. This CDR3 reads CASSPYLRGPTEAFF. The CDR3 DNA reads TGTGCCAGCAGCCCTTATTTGCGGGGACCCACTGAAGCTTTCTTT.

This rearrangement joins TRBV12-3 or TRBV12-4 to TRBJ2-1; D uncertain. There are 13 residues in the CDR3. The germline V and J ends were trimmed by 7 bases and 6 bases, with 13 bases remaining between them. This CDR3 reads CASIASVGNEQFF. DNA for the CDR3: TGTGCCAGCATCGCAAGCGTGGGCAATGAGCAGTTCTTC.

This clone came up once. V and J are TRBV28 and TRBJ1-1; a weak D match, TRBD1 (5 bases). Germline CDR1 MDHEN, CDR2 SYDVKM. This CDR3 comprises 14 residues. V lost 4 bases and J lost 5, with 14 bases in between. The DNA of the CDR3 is TGTGCCAGCAGTTCAGGGTATCTGGGGACTGAAGCTTTCTTT. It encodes CASSSGYLGTEAFF. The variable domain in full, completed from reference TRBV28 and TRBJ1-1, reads DVKVTQSSRYLVKRTGEKVFLECVQDMDHENMFWYRQDPGLGLRLIYFSYDVKMKEKGDIPEGYSVSREKKERFSLILESASTNQTSMYLCASSSGYLGTEAFFGQGTRLTVV.

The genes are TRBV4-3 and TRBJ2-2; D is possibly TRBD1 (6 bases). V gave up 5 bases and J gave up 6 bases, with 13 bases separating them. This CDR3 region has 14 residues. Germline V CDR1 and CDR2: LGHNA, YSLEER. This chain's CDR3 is CASSAPGDPGELFF. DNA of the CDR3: TGCGCCAGCAGCGCCCCAGGGGATCCCGGGGAGCTGTTTTTT.

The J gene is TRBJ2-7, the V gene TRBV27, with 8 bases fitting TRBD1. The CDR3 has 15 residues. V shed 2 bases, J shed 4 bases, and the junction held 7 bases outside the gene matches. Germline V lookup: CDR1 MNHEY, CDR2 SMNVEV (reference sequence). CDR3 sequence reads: CASSLEAGGRYEQYF. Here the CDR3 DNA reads TGTGCCAGCAGTTTAGAGGCAGGGGGCAGGTACGAGCAGTACTTC.

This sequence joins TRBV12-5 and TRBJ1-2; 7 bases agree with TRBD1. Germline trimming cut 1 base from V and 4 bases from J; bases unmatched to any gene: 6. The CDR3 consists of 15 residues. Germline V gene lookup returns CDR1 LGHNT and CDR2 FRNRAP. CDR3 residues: CASGLGRDSGYGYTF. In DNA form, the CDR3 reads TGTGCTAGTGGTTTGGGGAGGGACAGTGGCTATGGCTACACCTTC.

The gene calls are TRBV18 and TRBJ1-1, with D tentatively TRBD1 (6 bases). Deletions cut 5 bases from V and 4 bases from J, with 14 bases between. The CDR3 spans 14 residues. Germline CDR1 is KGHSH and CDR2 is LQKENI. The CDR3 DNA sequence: TGTGCCAGCTCATCTGGGGGCATTAGCACTGAAGCTTTCTTT. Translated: CASSSGGISTEAFF.

The CDR3 sequence is CASSLPSGSTDTQYF. The CDR3 nucleotides are TGTGCCAGCAGCCTCCCTAGCGGTAGCACAGATACGCAGTATTTT. The V call is TRBV5-4, the J call TRBJ2-3; 7 positions match TRBD2. The germline V gene encodes CDR1 SGHNT and CDR2 YYREEE (reference sequence). This CDR3 spans 15 amino acids. The junction had 5 bases not matched to a gene; V was cut back by 4 bases and J by 0 bases. Complete variable domain (other parts from reference TRBV5-4 and TRBJ2-3): ETGVTQSPTHLIKTRGQQVTLRCSSQSGHNTVSWYQQALGQGPQFIFQYYREEENGRGNFPPRFSGLQFPNYSSELNVNALELDDSALYLCASSLPSGSTDTQYFGPGTRLTVL.

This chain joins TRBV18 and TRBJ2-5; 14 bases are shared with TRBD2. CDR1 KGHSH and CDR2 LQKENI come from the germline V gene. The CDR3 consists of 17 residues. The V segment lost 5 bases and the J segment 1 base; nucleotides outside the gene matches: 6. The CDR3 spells CASSGLAGGGRQETQYF. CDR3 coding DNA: TGTGCCAGCTCAGGACTAGCGGGAGGAGGGCGCCAAGAGACCCAGTACTTC.

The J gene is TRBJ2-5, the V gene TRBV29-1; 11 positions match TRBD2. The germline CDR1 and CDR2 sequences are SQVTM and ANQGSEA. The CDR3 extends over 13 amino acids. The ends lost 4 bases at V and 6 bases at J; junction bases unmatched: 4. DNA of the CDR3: TGCAGCGTTGGTAGCGGGAGGGCCCAGACCCAGTACTTC. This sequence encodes CSVGSGRAQTQYF. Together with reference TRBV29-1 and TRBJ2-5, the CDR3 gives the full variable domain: SAVISQKPSRDICQRGTSLTIQCQVDSQVTMMFWYRQQPGQSLTLIATANQGSEATYESGFVIDKFPISRPNLTFSTLTVSNMSPEDSSIYLCSVGSGRAQTQYFGPGTRLLVL.

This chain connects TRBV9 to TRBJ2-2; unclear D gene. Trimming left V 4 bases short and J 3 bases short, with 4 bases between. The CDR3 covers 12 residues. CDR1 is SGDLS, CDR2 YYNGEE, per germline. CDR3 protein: CASSPYTGELFF. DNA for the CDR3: TGTGCCAGCAGCCCCTACACCGGGGAGCTGTTTTTT.

CDR3 coding DNA: TGTGCCAGCAGTGTCGTGGTGGGATCCTACGAGCAGTACTTC. It encodes CASSVVVGSYEQYF. The rearrangement links TRBV27 to TRBJ2-7; D unclear. Germline loops: CDR1 MNHEY, CDR2 SMNVEV (reference sequence). The CDR3 contains 14 residues. The ends were cut back, 5 bases at V and 1 base at J, with 12 bases in the middle.

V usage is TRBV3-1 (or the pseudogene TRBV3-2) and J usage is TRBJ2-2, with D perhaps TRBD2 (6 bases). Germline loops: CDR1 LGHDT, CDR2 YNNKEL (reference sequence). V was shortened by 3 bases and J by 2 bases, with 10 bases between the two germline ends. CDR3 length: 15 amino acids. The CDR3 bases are TGTGCCAGCAGCCAGCGGGGACTTAACACCGGGGAGCTGTTTTTT. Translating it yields CASSQRGLNTGELFF.

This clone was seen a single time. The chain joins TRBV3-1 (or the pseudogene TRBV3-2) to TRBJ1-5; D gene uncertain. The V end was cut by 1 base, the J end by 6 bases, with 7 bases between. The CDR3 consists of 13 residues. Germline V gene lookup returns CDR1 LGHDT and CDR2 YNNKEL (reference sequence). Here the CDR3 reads CASSQGAGQPQHF. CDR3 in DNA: TGTGCCAGCAGCCAAGGCGCTGGTCAGCCCCAGCATTTT.